This T cell receptor beta chain was captured by sequencing in a study of shared clonotypes between healthy human individuals. The assay was immunoSEQ multiplex PCR, and TCRdb's table has in-frame clones only and misses some. The sample consists of more than 450,000 clones, 70% to 80% of them appearing once. CDR1 SGDLS and CDR2 YYNGEE come from the germline V gene. The CDR3 has 16 residues. Germline trimming cut 4 bases from V and 8 bases from J; bases unmatched to any gene: 14. The receptor was derived from a woman aged 40 to 55 in good health. Some clones in this sample may be carry-over from other donors' samples. The sample comprised PBMCs. The genes are TRBV9 and TRBJ2-1, with 8 bases fitting TRBD2. The CDR3 protein is CASSSDSGTRLDEQFF. CDR3 nucleotides: TGTGCCAGCAGCTCAGATTCCGGGACTAGATTAGATGAGCAGTTCTTC.